A single sample is the source of the 24 T cell receptor beta chains below, sequenced in a study of blood T cell repertoires in COVID-19. The table came from immunoSEQ multiplex PCR; TCRdb's copy has only in-frame clones and leaves some out. This table holds around 130,000 clones, over 75% found once. Material for sequencing was peripheral blood. The receptors were gathered from a man in his 70s with active COVID-19.

The rearrangement links TRBV7-9 to TRBJ2-1, with 7 bases matching TRBD1. V lost 8 bases to trimming and J lost 8 bases; unmatched junction nucleotides: 12. Germline-derived CDR1 and CDR2 are SEHNR and FQNEAQ (reference sequence). This CDR3 contains 14 residues. The CDR3 DNA is TGTGCCAGCGGAAAAGGCAGGGGGATGGATGAGCAGTTCTTC. Translation: CASGKGRGMDEQFF. The full variable domain, in which reference TRBV7-9 and TRBJ2-1 provide the parts outside the CDR3, is DTGVSQNPRHKITKRGQNVTFRCDPISEHNRLYWYRQTLGQGPEFLTYFQNEAQLEKSRLLSDRFSAERPKGSFSTLEIQRTEQGDSAMYLCASGKGRGMDEQFFGPGTRLTVL.

This clone has a single count. The chain carries TRBV29-1 and TRBJ2-7, with D possibly TRBD2 on 6 matching bases. Trimming shortened V by 6 bases and J by 2 bases, and 20 bases separated the two germline ends. The CDR3 is 15 residues long. Germline V gene lookup returns CDR1 SQVTM and CDR2 ANQGSEA. The CDR3 here is CSVGGPGQGTYEQYF. CDR3 sequence (DNA): TGCAGCGTGGGGGGTCCCGGTCAGGGCACCTACGAGCAGTACTTC.

The V call is TRBV6-1, the J call TRBJ2-2, with D perhaps matching TRBD2 (6 bases). CDR3 length: 15 amino acids. Trimming left V 1 base short and J 4 bases short, with 10 bases between. Germline V gene data show CDR1 as MNHNS and CDR2 as SASEGT. The CDR3 region is CASSEGVAATGELFF. DNA for the CDR3: TGTGCCAGCAGTGAAGGGGTAGCGGCCACCGGGGAGCTGTTTTTT.

This clone occurred once. The genes are TRBV9 and TRBJ1-4; TRBD1 agrees at 7 bases. Germline CDR1 SGDLS, CDR2 YYNGEE. The trim removed 4 bases at V and 5 bases at J, leaving 5 bases unmatched. The CDR3 has 14 residues. CDR3 DNA sequence: TGTGCCAGCAGCCCTAGACAGGGAAATGAAAAACTGTTTTTT. This sequence encodes CASSPRQGNEKLFF.

This rearrangement joins TRBV4-1 to TRBJ2-7; D may be TRBD2 (7 bases). Germline lookup yields CDR1 MGHRA and CDR2 YSYEKL. The CDR3 length is 14 residues. V gave up 3 bases and J gave up 3 bases, with 12 bases separating them. CDR3 sequence (DNA): TGCGCCAGCAGCCAGGCGGGGGCGGGCTACGAGCAGTACTTC. Protein: CASSQAGAGYEQYF.

This clone is a singleton in its sample. V is TRBV3-1 (or the pseudogene TRBV3-2) and J is TRBJ1-2; D might be TRBD1 (6 bases). The CDR3 sequence is 15 residues long. Germline V gene sequence: CDR1 LGHDT, CDR2 YNNKEL (reference sequence). The V and J ends lost 4 bases and 2 bases respectively, with 14 bases between them. CDR3 sequence reads: CASSPQGTGNYGYTF. In nucleotides, the CDR3 is TGTGCCAGCAGCCCTCAGGGTACAGGGAACTATGGCTACACCTTC.

This clone was found a few times. The gene calls are TRBV5-4 and TRBJ1-1; possibly TRBD1 for D (5 bases). This CDR3 comprises 13 residues. From germline, CDR1 is SGHNT and CDR2 YYREEE (reference sequence). Trimming removed 0 bases at V and 8 bases at J, with 11 bases between. The CDR3 nucleotides read TGTGCCAGCAGCTTGGGGGGGAGGCTCGAAGCTTTCTTT. This sequence encodes CASSLGGRLEAFF.

The V and J genes are TRBV4-1 and TRBJ2-1; 8 nucleotides match TRBD2. The V gene end was trimmed by 0 bases and the J gene end by 7 bases; junction bases not matched to a gene: 8. The CDR3 extends over 16 amino acids. Germline V gene lookup returns CDR1 MGHRA and CDR2 YSYEKL. CDR3 loop: CASSQEQAGDRNEQFF. In nucleotides, the CDR3 is TGCGCCAGCAGCCAAGAGCAAGCGGGAGATCGGAATGAGCAGTTCTTC.

The V call is TRBV18, the J call TRBJ1-1, with D possibly matching TRBD1 (5 bases). Germline values: CDR1 KGHSH, CDR2 LQKENI. CDR3 length: 15 amino acids. Trimming removed 3 bases from V and 1 base from J, with 12 bases in between. CDR3 bases: TGTGCCAGCTCACCGACGGGGGTTGGGAACACTGAAGCTTTCTTT. Translating gives CASSPTGVGNTEAFF.

CDR3: CASSPQGGNTGELFF. CDR3 DNA: TGTGCCAGCAGCCCTCAGGGGGGAAACACCGGGGAGCTGTTTTTT. The chain has TRBV11-2 and TRBJ2-2; a possible D gene is TRBD1 (7 bases). This CDR3 contains 15 residues. The V gene lost 5 bases and the J gene lost 2 bases, with 12 bases spanning the gap. Germline V gene data show CDR1 as SGHAT and CDR2 as FQNNGV.

V gene TRBV7-9 combines with J gene TRBJ2-1, with TRBD2 matching over 13 bases. Losses at the gene ends were 1 base for V and 7 bases for J; bases not matched to a gene: 1. The germline CDR1 and CDR2 sequences are SEHNR and FQNEAQ (reference sequence). There are 15 residues in the CDR3. CDR3 coding DNA: TGTGCCAGCAGCTTAGAACTAGCGGGAGGGAATGAGCAGTTCTTC. Translated: CASSLELAGGNEQFF.

The chain links TRBV6-2 or TRBV6-3 to TRBJ1-1, with D unresolved. Per germline, CDR1 MNHEY and CDR2 SVGEGT. V dropped 4 bases and J dropped 8 bases, with 20 bases sitting between them. The CDR3 has 15 residues. The CDR3 sequence: CASSSPAEARLEAFF. DNA for the CDR3: TGTGCCAGCAGTTCCCCGGCGGAGGCCCGCCTCGAAGCTTTCTTT.

This clone was counted at least ten times. V is TRBV27 and J is TRBJ1-2, with D unresolved. CDR3 length: 15 residues. CDR1 and CDR2 (germline): MNHEY, SMNVEV (reference sequence). Trimming shortened V by 8 bases and J by 4 bases, and 20 bases separated the two germline ends. CDR3 protein: CASGLKAGPFYGYTF. DNA of the CDR3: TGTGCCAGCGGACTCAAGGCGGGTCCCTTCTATGGCTACACCTTC.

This chain joins TRBV18 and TRBJ1-2, with D unresolved. The V end lost 2 bases, the J end lost 3 bases, and 16 bases lay between the germline ends. Germline V gene data show CDR1 as KGHSH and CDR2 as LQKENI. The CDR3 is 16 residues long. CDR3 sequence: CASSPSPRRLDYGYTF. CDR3 nucleotides: TGTGCCAGCTCACCAAGTCCGAGGCGCCTAGACTATGGCTACACCTTC.

The count of this clone is one. The chain joins TRBV7-9 to TRBJ2-2; D is undetermined. There are 14 residues in the CDR3. Trimming removed 3 bases at V and 4 bases at J, with 9 bases between. Germline values: CDR1 SEHNR, CDR2 FQNEAQ (reference sequence). CDR3 protein: CASSFPLSTGELFF. The CDR3 DNA follows: TGTGCCAGCAGCTTCCCCCTAAGCACCGGGGAGCTGTTTTTT.

The rearrangement joins TRBV30 to TRBJ1-6; 7 bases map to TRBD1. J was trimmed by 9 bases and V by 8 bases; bases with no gene match: 13. CDR1 is GTSNPN, CDR2 SVGIG, per germline (reference sequence). The CDR3 is made up of 14 amino acids. CDR3 nucleotide sequence: TGTGCCCTTTCACGGGAGACAGGGAGTTCACCCCTCCACTTT. Protein sequence: CALSRETGSSPLHF.

V gene TRBV5-8 combines with J gene TRBJ1-1; D remains unclear. This CDR3 contains 14 residues. V lost 4 bases and J lost 5, with 15 bases in between. CDR1 SGHTS and CDR2 YDEGEE come from the germline V gene. The CDR3, as DNA: TGTGCCAGCAGCCTGGGGTCCGCTCGGACTGAAGCTTTCTTT. The encoded protein is CASSLGSARTEAFF.

The V and J genes are TRBV5-1 and TRBJ2-3, with 12 bases matching TRBD2. The V gene end was trimmed by 0 bases and the J gene end by 5 bases; junction bases not matched to a gene: 1. The germline gives CDR1 SGHRS, CDR2 YFSETQ. CDR3 length equals 15 residues. In DNA, the CDR3 is TGCGCCAGCAGCTTGGGGGGACTAGCGGGAGATACGCAGTATTTT. Protein product: CASSLGGLAGDTQYF. Full variable domain (rest looked up from reference TRBV5-1 and TRBJ2-3): KAGVTQTPRYLIKTRGQQVTLSCSPISGHRSVSWYQQTPGQGLQFLFEYFSETQRNKGNFPGRFSGRQFSNSRSEMNVSTLELGDSALYLCASSLGGLAGDTQYFGPGTRLTVL.

The V gene is TRBV5-1, the J gene TRBJ2-5, with 7 bases fitting TRBD2. Germline V gene data show CDR1 as SGHRS and CDR2 as YFSETQ. The trim removed 0 bases at V and 5 bases at J, leaving 7 bases unmatched. The CDR3 is made up of 15 amino acids. In nucleotides, the CDR3 is TGCGCCAGCAGCTTGGCCGGGGGGTCCTGGGAGACCCAGTACTTC. Amino acid sequence: CASSLAGGSWETQYF.

The CDR3 coding sequence is TGTGCCAGCAGTAGGACTAGCGGGAGGGGGCATGAGCAGTTCTTC. It codes for CASSRTSGRGHEQFF. The chain has TRBV6-2 or TRBV6-3 and TRBJ2-1; the match to TRBD2 covers 15 bases. The junction had 4 bases not matched to a gene; V was cut back by 5 bases and J by 8 bases. Per germline, CDR1 MNHEY and CDR2 SVGEGT. CDR3 size: 15 residues.

The V and J genes are TRBV30 and TRBJ1-2; TRBD1 aligns across 8 bases. J lost 6 bases, V lost 2 bases, and 5 bases had no gene match. This CDR3 comprises 13 residues. CDR1 and CDR2 from the germline V gene are GTSNPN and SVGIG (reference sequence). The DNA for the CDR3 is TGTGCCTGGAGTCCAACAGGGGGGAATGGCTACACCTTC. The encoded protein is CAWSPTGGNGYTF. Variable domain in full (rest from reference TRBV30 and TRBJ1-2): SQTIHQWPATLVQPVGSPLSLECTVEGTSNPNLYWYRQAAGRGLQLLFYSVGIGQISSEVPQNLSASRPQDRQFILSSKKLLLSDSGFYLCAWSPTGGNGYTFGSGTRLTVV.

The gene calls are TRBV28 and TRBJ1-2; D is perhaps TRBD1 (5 bases). Germline CDR1 is MDHEN and CDR2 is SYDVKM. Trimming left V 7 bases short and J 3 bases short, with 15 bases between. This CDR3 has 14 residues. The DNA for the CDR3 is TGTGCCAGCACCCCTAGGGGCAGCCACTATGGCTACACCTTC. Translated, it gives CASTPRGSHYGYTF.

The chain couples TRBV5-1 to TRBJ2-7; 12 bases are shared with TRBD2. Trimming cost V 4 bases and J 5 bases; bases outside gene matches: 4. The CDR3 covers 14 residues. Looked up from germline, CDR1 is SGHRS and CDR2 is YFSETQ. Here the CDR3 reads CASSPRTSGDEQYF. Written as DNA, the CDR3 is TGCGCCAGCAGCCCCAGGACTAGCGGGGACGAGCAGTACTTC.

The chain carries TRBV11-1 and TRBJ1-1; TRBD1 agrees at 7 bases. Losses at the gene ends were 5 bases for V and 1 base for J; bases not matched to a gene: 4. The germline gives CDR1 SGHAT, CDR2 FQDESV (reference sequence). The length of the CDR3 is 14 residues. This CDR3 reads CASSPRTGNTEAFF. The CDR3 DNA reads as TGTGCCAGCAGCCCCAGGACAGGGAACACTGAAGCTTTCTTT.